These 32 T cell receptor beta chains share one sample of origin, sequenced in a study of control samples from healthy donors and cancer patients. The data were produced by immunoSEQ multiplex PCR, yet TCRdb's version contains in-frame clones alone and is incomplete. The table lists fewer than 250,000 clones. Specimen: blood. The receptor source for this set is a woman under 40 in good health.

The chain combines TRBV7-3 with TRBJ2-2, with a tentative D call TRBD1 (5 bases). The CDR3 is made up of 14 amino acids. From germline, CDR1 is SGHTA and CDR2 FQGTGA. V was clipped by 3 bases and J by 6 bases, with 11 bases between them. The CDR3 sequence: CASSLTVGPGELFF. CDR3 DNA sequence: TGTGCCAGCAGCTTGACAGTGGGGCCCGGGGAGCTGTTTTTT.

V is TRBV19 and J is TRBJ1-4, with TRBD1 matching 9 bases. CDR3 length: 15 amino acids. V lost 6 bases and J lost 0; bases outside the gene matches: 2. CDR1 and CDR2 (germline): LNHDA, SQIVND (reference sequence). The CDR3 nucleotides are TGTGCCAGTAGGGACAGGGGCGCAACTAATGAAAAACTGTTTTTT. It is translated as CASRDRGATNEKLFF.

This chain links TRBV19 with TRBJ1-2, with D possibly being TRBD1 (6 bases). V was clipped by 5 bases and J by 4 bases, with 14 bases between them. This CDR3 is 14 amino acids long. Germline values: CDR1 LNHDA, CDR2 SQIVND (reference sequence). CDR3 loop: CASSDRGGFYGYTF. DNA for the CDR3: TGTGCCAGTAGTGACCGAGGGGGTTTCTATGGCTACACCTTC.

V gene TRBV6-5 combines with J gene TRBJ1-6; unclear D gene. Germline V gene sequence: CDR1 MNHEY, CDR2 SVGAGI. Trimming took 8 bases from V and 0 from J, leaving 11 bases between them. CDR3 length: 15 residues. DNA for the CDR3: TGTGCCAGCCTTGGACGAAGCTCCTATAATTCACCCCTCCACTTT. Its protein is CASLGRSSYNSPLHF.

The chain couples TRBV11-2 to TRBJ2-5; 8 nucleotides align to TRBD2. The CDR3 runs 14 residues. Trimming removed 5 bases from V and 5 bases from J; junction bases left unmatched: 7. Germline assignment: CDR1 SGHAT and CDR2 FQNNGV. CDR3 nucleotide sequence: TGTGCCAGCAGCCTTCCGGGGGGGCGGGAGACCCAGTACTTC. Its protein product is CASSLPGGRETQYF.

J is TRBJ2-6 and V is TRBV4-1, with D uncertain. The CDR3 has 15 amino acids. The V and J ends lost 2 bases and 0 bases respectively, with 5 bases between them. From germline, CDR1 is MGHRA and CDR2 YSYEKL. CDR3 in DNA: TGCGCCAGCAGCCAACGGTTCTCTGGGGCCAACGTCCTGACTTTC. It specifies CASSQRFSGANVLTF.

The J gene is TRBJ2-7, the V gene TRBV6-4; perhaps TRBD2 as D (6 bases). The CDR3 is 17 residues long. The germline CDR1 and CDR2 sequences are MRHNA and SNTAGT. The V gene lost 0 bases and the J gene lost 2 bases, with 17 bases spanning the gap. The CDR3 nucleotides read TGTGCCAGCAGTGACTCATGGGACGGGGGAGTCCCCTACGAGCAGTACTTC. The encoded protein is CASSDSWDGGVPYEQYF.

For the CDR3, the DNA is TGTGCCAGCAGCTTAGTTTCGAGCTTGGGTGAAGCTTTCTTT. It encodes CASSLVSSLGEAFF. The chain is built from TRBV7-9 and TRBJ1-1; D gene unclear. V lost 1 base, J lost 7 bases, and 13 bases lay in between. This CDR3 spans 14 amino acids. CDR1 SEHNR and CDR2 FQNEAQ come from the germline V gene (reference sequence).

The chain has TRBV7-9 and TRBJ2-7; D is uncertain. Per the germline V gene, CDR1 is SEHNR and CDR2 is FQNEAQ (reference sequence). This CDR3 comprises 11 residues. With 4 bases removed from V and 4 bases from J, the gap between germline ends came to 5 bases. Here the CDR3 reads CASSSEYEQYF. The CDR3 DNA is TGTGCCAGCAGCTCGGAATACGAGCAGTACTTC.

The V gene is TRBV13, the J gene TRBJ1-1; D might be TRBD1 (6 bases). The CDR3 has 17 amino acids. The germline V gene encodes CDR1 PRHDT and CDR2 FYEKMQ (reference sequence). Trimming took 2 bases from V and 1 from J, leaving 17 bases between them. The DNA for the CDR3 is TGTGCCAGCAGCTTACGATGGACAGTCGAGAGGAACACTGAAGCTTTCTTT. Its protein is CASSLRWTVERNTEAFF. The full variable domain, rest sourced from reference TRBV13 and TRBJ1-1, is AAGVIQSPRHLIKEKRETATLKCYPIPRHDTVYWYQQGPGQDPQFLISFYEKMQSDKGSIPDRFSAQQFSDYHSELNMSSLELGDSALYFCASSLRWTVERNTEAFFGQGTRLTVV.

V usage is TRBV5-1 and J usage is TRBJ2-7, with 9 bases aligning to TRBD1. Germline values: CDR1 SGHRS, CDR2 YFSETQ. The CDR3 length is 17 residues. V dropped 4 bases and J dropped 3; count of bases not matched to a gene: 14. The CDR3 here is CASSRWDRETRSYEQYF. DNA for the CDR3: TGCGCCAGCAGCCGATGGGACAGGGAAACGCGGAGCTACGAGCAGTACTTC.

The CDR3 DNA is TGTGCCAGCAGCTTTGGTTACAGCACAGATACGCAGTATTTT. Translating it yields CASSFGYSTDTQYF. This rearrangement joins TRBV5-4 to TRBJ2-3; the D is unclear. CDR3 length equals 14 residues. The germline gives CDR1 SGHNT, CDR2 YYREEE (reference sequence). V lost 2 bases and J lost 0, with 7 bases in between. Using reference TRBV5-4 and TRBJ2-3 for the parts outside the CDR3, the full variable domain is ETGVTQSPTHLIKTRGQQVTLRCSSQSGHNTVSWYQQALGQGPQFIFQYYREEENGRGNFPPRFSGLQFPNYSSELNVNALELDDSALYLCASSFGYSTDTQYFGPGTRLTVL.

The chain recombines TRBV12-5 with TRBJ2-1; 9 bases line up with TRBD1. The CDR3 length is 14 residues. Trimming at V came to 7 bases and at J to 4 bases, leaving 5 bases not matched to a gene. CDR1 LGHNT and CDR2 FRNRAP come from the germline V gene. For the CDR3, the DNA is TGTGCTAGTGTAGGAGGACAGGGGTACAATGAGCAGTTCTTC. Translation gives CASVGGQGYNEQFF.

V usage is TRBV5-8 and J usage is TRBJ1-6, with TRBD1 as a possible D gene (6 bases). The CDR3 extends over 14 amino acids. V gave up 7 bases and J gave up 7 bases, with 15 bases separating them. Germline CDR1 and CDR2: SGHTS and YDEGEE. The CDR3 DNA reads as TGTGCCAGCGTATTACAGGGTAGGAATTCACCCCTCCACTTT. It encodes CASVLQGRNSPLHF.

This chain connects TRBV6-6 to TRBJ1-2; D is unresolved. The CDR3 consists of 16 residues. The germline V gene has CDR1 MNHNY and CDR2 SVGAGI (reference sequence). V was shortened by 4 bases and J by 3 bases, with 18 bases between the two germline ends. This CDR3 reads CASSSRPRRLYYGYTF. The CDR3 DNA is TGTGCCAGCAGTTCCAGGCCTCGTAGACTCTACTATGGCTACACCTTC.

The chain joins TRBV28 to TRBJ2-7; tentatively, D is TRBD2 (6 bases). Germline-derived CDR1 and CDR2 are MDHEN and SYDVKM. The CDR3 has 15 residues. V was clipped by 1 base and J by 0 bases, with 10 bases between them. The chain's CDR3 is CASSLFAGSSYEQYF. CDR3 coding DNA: TGTGCCAGCAGTTTATTTGCGGGATCCTCCTACGAGCAGTACTTC.

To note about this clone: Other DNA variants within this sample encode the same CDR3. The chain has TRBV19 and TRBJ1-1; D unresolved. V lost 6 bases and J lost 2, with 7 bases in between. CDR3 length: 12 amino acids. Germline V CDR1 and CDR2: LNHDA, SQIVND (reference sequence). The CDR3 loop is CASRLGNTEAFF. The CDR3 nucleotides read TGTGCCAGTAGATTAGGAAACACTGAAGCTTTCTTT.

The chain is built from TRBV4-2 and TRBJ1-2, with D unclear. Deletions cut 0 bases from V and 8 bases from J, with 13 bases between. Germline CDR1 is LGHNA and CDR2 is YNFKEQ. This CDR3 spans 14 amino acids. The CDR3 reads CASSQERIVDGYTF. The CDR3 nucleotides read TGTGCCAGCAGCCAAGAAAGGATTGTTGACGGCTACACCTTC.

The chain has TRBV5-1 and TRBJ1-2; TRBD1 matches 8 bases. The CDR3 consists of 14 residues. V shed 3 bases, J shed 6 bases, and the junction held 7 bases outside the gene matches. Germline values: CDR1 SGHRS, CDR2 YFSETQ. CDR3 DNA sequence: TGCGCCAGCAGCTCCAGGGGGCGAACAGATGGCTACACCTTC. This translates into CASSSRGRTDGYTF.

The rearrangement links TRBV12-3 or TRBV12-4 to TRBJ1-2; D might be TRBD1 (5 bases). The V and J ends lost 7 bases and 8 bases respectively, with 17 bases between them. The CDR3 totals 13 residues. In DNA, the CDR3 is TGTGCCAGCACCCCCGGCGGGACGGGAGGCTACACCTTC. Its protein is CASTPGGTGGYTF.

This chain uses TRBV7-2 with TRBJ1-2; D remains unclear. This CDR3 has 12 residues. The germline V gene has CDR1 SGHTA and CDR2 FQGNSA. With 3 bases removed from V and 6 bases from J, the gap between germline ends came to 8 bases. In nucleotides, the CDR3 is TGTGCCAGCAGCTTCCACAGTGATGGCTACACCTTC. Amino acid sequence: CASSFHSDGYTF.

Here the CDR3 reads CASSLAHGTGGNYEQYF. The DNA of the CDR3 is TGTGCCAGCAGCTTAGCCCATGGGACAGGGGGCAACTACGAGCAGTACTTC. The chain employs TRBV7-6 and TRBJ2-7; 12 bases line up with TRBD1. In germline, CDR1 is SGHVS, CDR2 FNYEAQ. The CDR3 spans 17 residues. Losses at the gene ends were 0 bases for V and 3 bases for J; bases not matched to a gene: 6.

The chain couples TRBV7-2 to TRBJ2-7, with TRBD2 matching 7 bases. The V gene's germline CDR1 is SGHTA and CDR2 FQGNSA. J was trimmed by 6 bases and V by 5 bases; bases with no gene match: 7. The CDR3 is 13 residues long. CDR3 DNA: TGTGCCAGCAGCGCAACTAGCGCCTCCGAGCAGTACTTC. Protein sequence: CASSATSASEQYF.

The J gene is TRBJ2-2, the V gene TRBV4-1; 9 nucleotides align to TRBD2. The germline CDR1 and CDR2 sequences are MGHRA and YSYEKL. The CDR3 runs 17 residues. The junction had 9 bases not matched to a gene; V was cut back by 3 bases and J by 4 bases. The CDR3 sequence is CASSHLLAGIPTGELFF. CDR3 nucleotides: TGCGCCAGCAGCCACCTACTAGCGGGCATCCCCACCGGGGAGCTGTTTTTT.

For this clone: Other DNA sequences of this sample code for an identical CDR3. The CDR3 region is CASSLRDTQYF. In DNA form, the CDR3 reads TGTGCCAGCAGTTTAAGGGATACGCAGTATTTT. J is TRBJ2-3 and V is TRBV12-3 or TRBV12-4, with D unresolved. CDR3 size: 11 residues. Trimming removed 2 bases from V and 6 bases from J, with 3 bases in between.

The CDR3, as DNA: TGTGCCAGCAGCTCGCAAATGTCCTCCCTGCATACGCAGTATTTT. It encodes CASSSQMSSLHTQYF. The rearrangement links TRBV3-1 (or the pseudogene TRBV3-2) to TRBJ2-3, with no clear D. The ends were cut back, 5 bases at V and 7 bases at J, with 19 bases in the middle. The germline V gene encodes CDR1 LGHDT and CDR2 YNNKEL (reference sequence). The CDR3 consists of 15 residues.

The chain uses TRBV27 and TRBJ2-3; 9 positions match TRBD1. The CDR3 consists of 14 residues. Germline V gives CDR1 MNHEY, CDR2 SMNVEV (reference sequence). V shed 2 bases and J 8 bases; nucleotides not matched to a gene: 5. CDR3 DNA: TGTGCCAGCAGTTTAGACAGGGGGGTAGGTACGCAGTATTTT. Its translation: CASSLDRGVGTQYF.

The CDR3 reads CSASDVQGRSPLHF. The CDR3 nucleotides are TGCAGTGCTAGTGATGTACAGGGGAGGTCACCCCTCCACTTT. The genes are TRBV20-1 and TRBJ1-6; the match to TRBD1 covers 7 bases. Germline loops: CDR1 DFQATT, CDR2 SNEGSKA (reference sequence). CDR3 length: 14 amino acids. V lost 3 bases, J lost 10 bases, and 9 bases stayed unmatched.

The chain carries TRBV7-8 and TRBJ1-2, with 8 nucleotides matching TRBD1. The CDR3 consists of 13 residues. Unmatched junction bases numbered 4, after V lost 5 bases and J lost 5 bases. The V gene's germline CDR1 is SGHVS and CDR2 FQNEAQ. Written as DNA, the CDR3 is TGTGCCAGCAGCCTGGGACAGGAATATGGCTACACCTTC. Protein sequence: CASSLGQEYGYTF. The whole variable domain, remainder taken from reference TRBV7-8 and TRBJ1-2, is GAGVSQSPRYKVAKRGQDVALRCDPISGHVSLFWYQQALGQGPEFLTYFQNEAQLDKSGLPSDRFFAERPEGSVSTLKIQRTQQEDSAVYLCASSLGQEYGYTFGSGTRLTVV.

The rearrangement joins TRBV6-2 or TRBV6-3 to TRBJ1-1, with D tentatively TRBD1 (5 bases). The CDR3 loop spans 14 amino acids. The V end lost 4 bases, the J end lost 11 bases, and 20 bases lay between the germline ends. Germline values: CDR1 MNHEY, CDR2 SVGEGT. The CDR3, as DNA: TGTGCCAGCAGTTCGCCGGGACCTCAGGGCTGGGCTTTCTTT. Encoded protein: CASSSPGPQGWAFF.

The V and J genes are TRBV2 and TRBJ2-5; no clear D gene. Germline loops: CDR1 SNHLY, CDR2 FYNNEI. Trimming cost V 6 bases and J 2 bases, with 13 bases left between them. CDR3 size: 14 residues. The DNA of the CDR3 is TGTGCCAGCAGAATTGGTGGCTTTCAAGAGACCCAGTACTTC. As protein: CASRIGGFQETQYF.

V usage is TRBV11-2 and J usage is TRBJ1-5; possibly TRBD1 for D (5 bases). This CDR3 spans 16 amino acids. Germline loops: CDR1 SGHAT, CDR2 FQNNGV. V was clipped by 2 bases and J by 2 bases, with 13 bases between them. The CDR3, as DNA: TGTGCCAGCAGCTTACAGGGTCCGATAGGCAATCAGCCCCAGCATTTT. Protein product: CASSLQGPIGNQPQHF. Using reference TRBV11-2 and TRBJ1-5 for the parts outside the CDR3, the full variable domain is EAGVAQSPRYKIIEKRQSVAFWCNPISGHATLYWYQQILGQGPKLLIQFQNNGVVDDSQLPKDRFSAERLKGVDSTLKIQPAKLEDSAVYLCASSLQGPIGNQPQHFGDGTRLSIL.